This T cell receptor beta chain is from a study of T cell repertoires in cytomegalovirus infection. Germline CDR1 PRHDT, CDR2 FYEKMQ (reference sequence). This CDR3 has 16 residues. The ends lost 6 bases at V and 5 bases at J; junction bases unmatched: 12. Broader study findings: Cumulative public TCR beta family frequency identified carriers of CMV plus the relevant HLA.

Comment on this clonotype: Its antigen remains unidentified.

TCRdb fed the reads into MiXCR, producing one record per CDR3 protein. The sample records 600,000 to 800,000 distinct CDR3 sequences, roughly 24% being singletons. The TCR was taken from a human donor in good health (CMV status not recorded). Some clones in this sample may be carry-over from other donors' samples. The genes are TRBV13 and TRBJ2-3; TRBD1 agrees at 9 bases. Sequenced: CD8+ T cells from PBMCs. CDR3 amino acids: CASRPTGGVFRDTQYF. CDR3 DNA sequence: TGTGCCAGCAGGCCGACAGGGGGGGTTTTTCGAGATACGCAGTATTTT.